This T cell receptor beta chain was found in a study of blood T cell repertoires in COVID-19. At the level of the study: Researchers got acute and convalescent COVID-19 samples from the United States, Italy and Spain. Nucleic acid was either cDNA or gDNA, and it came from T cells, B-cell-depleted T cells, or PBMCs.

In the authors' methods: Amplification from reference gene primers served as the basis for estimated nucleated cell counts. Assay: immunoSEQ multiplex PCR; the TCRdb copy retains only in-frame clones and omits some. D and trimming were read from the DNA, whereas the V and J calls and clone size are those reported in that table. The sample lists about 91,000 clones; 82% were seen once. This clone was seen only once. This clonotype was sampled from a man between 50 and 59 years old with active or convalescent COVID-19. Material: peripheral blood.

The CDR3 sequence is CATSDLRGGGYTF. In DNA form, the CDR3 reads TGTGCCACCAGTGATTTACGGGGAGGCGGCTACACCTTC. The V call is TRBV24-1, the J call TRBJ1-2, with D hard to call. V was shortened by 1 base and J by 8 bases, with 10 bases between the two germline ends. This CDR3 region has 13 residues. Germline CDR1 reads KGHDR; CDR2 reads SFDVKD.